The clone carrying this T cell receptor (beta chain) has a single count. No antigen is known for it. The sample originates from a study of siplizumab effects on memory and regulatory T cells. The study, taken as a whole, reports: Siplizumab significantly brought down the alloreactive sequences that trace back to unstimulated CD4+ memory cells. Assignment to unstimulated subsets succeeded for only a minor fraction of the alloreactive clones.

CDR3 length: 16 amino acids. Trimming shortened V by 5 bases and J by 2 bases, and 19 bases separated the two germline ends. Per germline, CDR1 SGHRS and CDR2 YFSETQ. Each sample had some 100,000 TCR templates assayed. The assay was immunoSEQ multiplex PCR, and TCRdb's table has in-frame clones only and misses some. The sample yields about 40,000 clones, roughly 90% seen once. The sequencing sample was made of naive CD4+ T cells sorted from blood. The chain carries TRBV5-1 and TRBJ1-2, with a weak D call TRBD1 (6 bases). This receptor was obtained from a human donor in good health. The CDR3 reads CASRYPPGQINYGYTF. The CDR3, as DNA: TGCGCCAGCAGGTACCCCCCCGGACAGATAAACTATGGCTACACCTTC. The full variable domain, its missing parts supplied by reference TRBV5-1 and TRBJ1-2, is KAGVTQTPRYLIKTRGQQVTLSCSPISGHRSVSWYQQTPGQGLQFLFEYFSETQRNKGNFPGRFSGRQFSNSRSEMNVSTLELGDSALYLCASRYPPGQINYGYTFGSGTRLTVV.